A single sample gave rise to the 27 T cell receptor beta chains below, sequenced in a study of T cells in Graves' hyperthyroidism and ophthalmopathy. RNA transcripts yielded amplified TCR beta CDR3 regions. HTBI primers were the set used in a first-round RT-PCR of the TCR CDR3. From the multiplex PCR reads, TCRdb called clonotypes with MiXCR, one entry per CDR3 protein. The sample comprises more than 300,000 distinct CDR3 sequences, approximately 15% of which are singletons, and around 20% rests with the top ten. Source material: blood. All receptors derive from a woman aged 25 to 39 with Graves' ophthalmopathy.

In its sample, this clonotype was seen many times. This sequence joins TRBV11-2 and TRBJ2-7; D is uncertain. V lost 5 bases, J lost 2 bases, and 10 bases lay in between. CDR1 and CDR2 from the germline V gene are SGHAT and FQNNGV. The CDR3 consists of 13 residues. The CDR3 region is CASSPNPAYEQYF. In nucleotides, the CDR3 is TGTGCCAGCAGCCCCAATCCCGCCTACGAGCAGTACTTC.

The rearrangement links TRBV7-2 to TRBJ1-2; D not certain. From germline, CDR1 is SGHTA and CDR2 FQGNSA. The V and J ends lost 2 bases and 3 bases respectively, with 10 bases between them. The length of the CDR3 is 14 residues. CDR3 DNA sequence: TGTGCCAGCAGCTTAAGTAGGGTGGACTATGGCTACACCTTC. This encodes CASSLSRVDYGYTF.

This clonotype was recorded at least ten times. As DNA, the CDR3 is TGCAGTGCTATTCAGAGTATTCGGACTGAAGCTTTCTTT. Translated, it gives CSAIQSIRTEAFF. The chain carries TRBV20-1 and TRBJ1-1; no firm D call. The CDR3 covers 13 residues. CDR1 and CDR2 from the germline V gene are DFQATT and SNEGSKA (reference sequence). The V end lost 4 bases, the J end lost 5 bases, and 14 bases lay between the germline ends.

This clonotype appeared many times. V gene TRBV12-3 or TRBV12-4 combines with J gene TRBJ1-4; 8 bases fit TRBD1. CDR3 length equals 14 residues. V lost 5 bases and J lost 7; bases outside the gene matches: 6. Here the CDR3 DNA reads TGTGCCAGCAGTCCAGGACAGGGATCTGAAAAACTGTTTTTT. This translates into CASSPGQGSEKLFF.

This clonotype was observed a few times. The CDR3 coding sequence is TGTGCCAGCAGTGAATTTGGCGGGGGCCTCGATGAGCAGTTCTTC. It yields the protein CASSEFGGGLDEQFF. The chain recombines TRBV2 with TRBJ2-1, with D maybe TRBD2 (7 bases). CDR1 and CDR2 from the germline V gene are SNHLY and FYNNEI. Between the trimmed V and J ends, which lost 2 bases and 8 bases, there was a span of 16 bases. The CDR3 is made up of 15 amino acids.

This clonotype was seen repeatedly, ten times or more. The rearrangement links TRBV4-1 to TRBJ2-7; D call uncertain. The CDR3 has 16 residues. Germline loops: CDR1 MGHRA, CDR2 YSYEKL. V lost 0 bases to trimming and J lost 2 bases, with 14 bases between them. This CDR3 is CASSQDYWSSTYEQYF. The CDR3 DNA reads as TGCGCCAGCAGCCAAGACTATTGGTCTTCGACCTACGAGCAGTACTTC.

The sample holds many counts of this clonotype. J is TRBJ2-3 and V is TRBV7-3, with 10 bases aligning to TRBD2. The ends lost 5 bases at V and 3 bases at J; junction bases unmatched: 8. Germline V CDR1 and CDR2: SGHTA, FQGTGA. This CDR3 region has 16 residues. CDR3 amino acids: CASSRMSGGGTDTQYF. In DNA, the CDR3 is TGTGCCAGCAGCCGCATGAGCGGGGGGGGAACAGATACGCAGTATTTT.

This clonotype was seen ten or more times. The chain has TRBV7-9 and TRBJ2-1, with a possible D match to TRBD2 (7 bases). The CDR3 consists of 16 residues. V was pared by 1 base and J by 0 bases, with 10 bases between. CDR1 SEHNR and CDR2 FQNEAQ come from the germline V gene (reference sequence). The CDR3 is CASSLGGGPSYNEQFF. CDR3 nucleotides: TGTGCCAGCAGCTTAGGGGGGGGGCCCTCCTACAATGAGCAGTTCTTC.

The genes are TRBV29-1 and TRBJ2-2; TRBD2 matches at 15 bases. Germline trimming cut 7 bases from V and 6 bases from J; bases unmatched to any gene: 9. The germline gives CDR1 SQVTM, CDR2 ANQGSEA. CDR3 length: 16 residues. The CDR3 bases are TGCAGCGCCGGACTAGCGGGGGGGCTAGTAGCCGGGGAGCTGTTTTTT. It codes for CSAGLAGGLVAGELFF.

The chain is built from TRBV20-1 and TRBJ2-3, with 9 bases fitting TRBD2. The CDR3 runs to 14 residues. Trimming removed 6 bases from V and 1 base from J; junction bases left unmatched: 5. Germline CDR1 is DFQATT and CDR2 is SNEGSKA (reference sequence). CDR3: CSAKRGAGTDTQYF. CDR3 DNA sequence: TGCAGTGCAAAGCGGGGGGCGGGCACAGATACGCAGTATTTT.

In this sample, this clonotype turned up many times. V usage is TRBV5-5 and J usage is TRBJ1-4; TRBD1 is a possible D gene (5 bases). Germline V lookup: CDR1 SGHKS, CDR2 YYEKEE (reference sequence). The V end was cut by 1 base, the J end by 8 bases, with 12 bases between. CDR3 length: 14 residues. The CDR3 spells CASSLLEWGEKLFF. Written as DNA, the CDR3 is TGTGCCAGCAGCTTGTTAGAATGGGGCGAAAAACTGTTTTTT.

This clonotype has ten or more counts. This rearrangement joins TRBV12-3 or TRBV12-4 to TRBJ1-3; D gene unclear. V was shortened by 4 bases and J by 4 bases, with 17 bases between the two germline ends. This CDR3 region has 16 residues. CDR3 nucleotides: TGTGCCAGCAGTTACCGGTTCAGCGTGGCAGGAAACACCATATATTTT. This translates into CASSYRFSVAGNTIYF.

This clonotype has a count of ten or more. The chain combines TRBV28 with TRBJ2-1; 7 bases agree with TRBD1. CDR1 and CDR2 (germline): MDHEN, SYDVKM. J gave up 6 bases and V 5 bases, and 7 bases lay outside the gene matches. This CDR3 has 14 amino acids. Written as DNA, the CDR3 is TGTGCCAGCAGTCCGCCGGGACAGATCAATGAGCAGTTCTTC. It yields the protein CASSPPGQINEQFF.

This clonotype was seen at least ten times. This sequence joins TRBV7-9 and TRBJ2-5; D remains ambiguous. This CDR3 comprises 13 residues. The V gene's germline CDR1 is SEHNR and CDR2 FQNEAQ (reference sequence). V lost 2 bases to trimming and J lost 5 bases, with 9 bases between them. CDR3 bases: TGTGCCAGCAGCTTATCAGCTCTGGAGACCCAGTACTTC. Its translation is CASSLSALETQYF.

In its sample, this clonotype was seen many times. V usage is TRBV2 and J usage is TRBJ1-6; D unresolved. The V end was cut by 6 bases, the J end by 7 bases, with 7 bases between. Looked up from germline, CDR1 is SNHLY and CDR2 is FYNNEI. The CDR3 runs to 12 residues. The CDR3 here is CASRGRNSPLHF. DNA for the CDR3: TGTGCCAGCAGGGGAAGGAATTCACCCCTCCACTTT.

This clonotype has at least ten counts. The gene calls are TRBV7-2 and TRBJ2-7; 7 bases are a match to TRBD2. Germline V gives CDR1 SGHTA, CDR2 FQGNSA. The CDR3 covers 15 residues. The V and J ends lost 1 base and 5 bases, in that order; junction bases with no gene match: 8. CDR3 sequence: CASSLEGTTHHEQYF. As DNA, the CDR3 is TGTGCCAGCAGCTTAGAGGGGACTACCCACCACGAGCAGTACTTC.

V usage is TRBV20-1 and J usage is TRBJ1-3; D is uncertain. The CDR3 has 17 residues. Trimming took off 1 base at V and 0 bases at J, with 16 bases between the two ends. The V gene's germline CDR1 is DFQATT and CDR2 SNEGSKA (reference sequence). The CDR3 nucleotides read TGCAGTGCTAGAGCCCCATTGGCCACAAGCTCTGGAAACACCATATATTTT. The encoded protein is CSARAPLATSSGNTIYF.

This clonotype showed up many times. J is TRBJ2-5 and V is TRBV10-3; no clear D. CDR1 ENHRY and CDR2 SYGVKD come from the germline V gene. This CDR3 has 15 residues. V was trimmed by 4 bases and J by 5 bases, leaving 17 bases between them. CDR3: CAISARGTGRETQYF. The CDR3 DNA follows: TGTGCCATCAGTGCCCGAGGAACCGGCAGGGAGACCCAGTACTTC.

This clonotype appeared a few times. The rearrangement uses TRBV7-6 and TRBJ1-6; 8 positions agree with TRBD1. CDR1 is SGHVS and CDR2 is FNYEAQ in the germline V gene. The CDR3 runs 19 residues. The ends lost 1 base at V and 6 bases at J; junction bases unmatched: 14. Here the CDR3 reads CASSLEPQDREVINSPLHF. CDR3 bases: TGTGCCAGCAGCTTAGAACCCCAGGACAGGGAAGTCATTAATTCACCCCTCCACTTT.

Ten or more counts support this clonotype. The J gene is TRBJ1-5, the V gene TRBV20-1; 7 bases match TRBD1. After removal of 4 bases from V and 1 base from J, the junction contained 4 bases not matched to a gene. The length of the CDR3 is 14 residues. Germline loops: CDR1 DFQATT, CDR2 SNEGSKA (reference sequence). CDR3 DNA sequence: TGCAGTGCTACAGGGGGGATAAGCAATCAGCCCCAGCATTTT. Encoded protein: CSATGGISNQPQHF.

This clonotype was seen at least ten times. The chain joins TRBV7-2 to TRBJ2-3; D is uncertain. The germline V gene has CDR1 SGHTA and CDR2 FQGNSA. CDR3 length: 12 residues. Trimming took 3 bases from V and 4 from J, leaving 5 bases between them. CDR3 sequence reads: CASSFDPDTQYF. The CDR3 DNA reads TGTGCCAGCAGCTTCGATCCAGATACGCAGTATTTT.

This clonotype occurred many times. The rearrangement uses TRBV5-5 and TRBJ1-2; D not certain. Per the germline V gene, CDR1 is SGHKS and CDR2 is YYEKEE (reference sequence). This CDR3 is 16 amino acids long. Between the trimmed V and J ends, which lost 0 bases and 0 bases, there was a span of 12 bases. CDR3 residues: CASSLASAGANYGYTF. DNA for the CDR3: TGTGCCAGCAGCTTGGCCTCGGCGGGAGCTAACTATGGCTACACCTTC.

The chain couples TRBV6-1 to TRBJ1-1; D might be TRBD1 (5 bases). CDR3 size: 16 residues. The germline V gene encodes CDR1 MNHNS and CDR2 SASEGT. V lost 3 bases, J lost 5 bases, and 19 bases lay in between. The CDR3, as DNA: TGTGCCAGCAGTGACAGGGTTGGCATGTCCGGGACTGAAGCTTTCTTT. Its translation is CASSDRVGMSGTEAFF.

This clonotype was seen ten or more times. The chain uses TRBV7-3 and TRBJ1-1; 7 positions agree with TRBD1. The germline gives CDR1 SGHTA, CDR2 FQGTGA. The CDR3 sequence is 14 residues long. V lost 5 bases to trimming and J lost 3 bases; unmatched junction nucleotides: 6. CDR3 sequence reads: CASSAFTGDTEAFF. The CDR3 bases are TGTGCCAGCAGCGCATTCACAGGGGACACTGAAGCTTTCTTT. Based on the CDR3 plus reference TRBV7-3 and TRBJ1-1, the full variable domain is GAGVSQTPSNKVTEKGKYVELRCDPISGHTALYWYRQSLGQGPEFLIYFQGTGAADDSGLPNDRFFAVRPEGSVSTLKIQRTERGDSAVYLCASSAFTGDTEAFFGQGTRLTVV.

This clonotype was seen repeatedly, ten times or more. The DNA for the CDR3 is TGTGCCAGCAGTGGGCCCCAAAACGGCTATAGCAATCAGCCCCAGCATTTT. This translates into CASSGPQNGYSNQPQHF. The chain employs TRBV6-1 and TRBJ1-5; D is uncertain. The germline CDR1 and CDR2 sequences are MNHNS and SASEGT. This CDR3 contains 17 residues. V lost 4 bases to trimming and J lost 0 bases, with 16 bases between them.

This clonotype was recorded at least ten times. This chain joins TRBV27 and TRBJ1-6, with TRBD1 matching 9 bases. Trimming removed 5 bases from V and 8 bases from J; junction bases left unmatched: 4. This CDR3 region has 14 residues. The germline gives CDR1 MNHEY, CDR2 SMNVEV (reference sequence). CDR3 nucleotide sequence: TGTGCCAGCAGTACCGGGACAGGGCATTCACCCCTCCACTTT. Translating gives CASSTGTGHSPLHF.

V usage is TRBV19 and J usage is TRBJ1-5; the match to TRBD1 covers 9 bases. From germline, CDR1 is LNHDA and CDR2 SQIVND (reference sequence). Trimming removed 3 bases from V and 3 bases from J; junction bases left unmatched: 3. This CDR3 comprises 15 residues. CDR3 amino acids: CASSIYRGLNQPQHF. For the CDR3, the DNA is TGTGCCAGTAGTATTTACAGGGGGCTCAATCAGCCCCAGCATTTT.